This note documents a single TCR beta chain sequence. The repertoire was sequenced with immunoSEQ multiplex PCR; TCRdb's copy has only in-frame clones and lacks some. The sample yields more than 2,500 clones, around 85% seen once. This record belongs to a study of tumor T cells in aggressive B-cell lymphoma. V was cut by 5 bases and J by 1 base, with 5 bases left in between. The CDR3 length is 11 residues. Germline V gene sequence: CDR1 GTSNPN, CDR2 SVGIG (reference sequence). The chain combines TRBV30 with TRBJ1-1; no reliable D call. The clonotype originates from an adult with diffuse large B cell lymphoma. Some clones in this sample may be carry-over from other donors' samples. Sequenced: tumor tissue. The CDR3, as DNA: TGTGCCTGGCTGCGGAACACTGAAGCTTTCTTT. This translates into CAWLRNTEAFF.